This passage covers 19 T cell receptor beta chains from one sample sequenced in a study of T cell responses to AZD1222 COVID-19 vaccine. Profiled with immunoSEQ multiplex PCR; TCRdb holds only in-frame clones, not every one. Of some 97,000 clones in the sample, about 89% were seen once. The sequenced sample was peripheral blood, obtained on day 0 of AZD1222 vaccination. The receptors were gathered from an adult in good health.

The chain joins TRBV9 to TRBJ2-3; D is ambiguous. The CDR3 consists of 13 residues. Trimming cost V 0 bases and J 5 bases, with 7 bases left between them. Germline lookup yields CDR1 SGDLS and CDR2 YYNGEE. The DNA for the CDR3 is TGTGCCAGCAGCGTAGGGCACTTAGATACGCAGTATTTT. This translates into CASSVGHLDTQYF.

In its sample, this clone was seen once. J is TRBJ1-5 and V is TRBV30; perhaps TRBD1 as D (6 bases). The CDR3 totals 14 residues. Germline assignment: CDR1 GTSNPN and CDR2 SVGIG (reference sequence). The ends were cut back, 3 bases at V and 7 bases at J, with 16 bases in the middle. The CDR3 region has the DNA TGTGCCTGGAGCCAGACAGGTGGGCGCCAGCCCCAGCATTTT. Residues: CAWSQTGGRQPQHF.

The rearrangement uses TRBV11-3 and TRBJ1-6; the D is unclear. The germline V and J ends were trimmed by 5 bases and 9 bases, with 14 bases remaining between them. CDR3 length: 14 residues. Germline-derived CDR1 and CDR2 are SGHNT and YENEEA. CDR3 region: CASSRVFGGSPLHF. CDR3 in DNA: TGTGCCAGCAGCAGGGTTTTTGGTGGTTCACCCCTCCACTTT.

The chain carries TRBV24-1 and TRBJ1-2; D ambiguous. CDR3 length: 14 amino acids. With 5 bases removed from V and 4 bases from J, the gap between germline ends came to 13 bases. CDR1 and CDR2 from the germline V gene are KGHDR and SFDVKD. The CDR3: CATSATDTFYGYTF. CDR3 coding DNA: TGTGCCACCAGTGCCACTGACACTTTCTATGGCTACACCTTC.

This chain links TRBV16 with TRBJ1-5, with D perhaps matching TRBD1 (5 bases). Per germline, CDR1 KGHSY and CDR2 FQNENV. The CDR3 runs to 16 residues. V was trimmed by 2 bases and J by 1 base, leaving 12 bases between them. The CDR3 DNA follows: TGTGCCAGCAGCCAACTGGCCGGGGGGAGCAATCAGCCCCAGCATTTT. Translated: CASSQLAGGSNQPQHF.

The V and J genes are TRBV6-1 and TRBJ1-5; a weak D match, TRBD1 (5 bases). In germline, CDR1 is MNHNS, CDR2 SASEGT. This CDR3 contains 14 residues. Trimming cost V 2 bases and J 7 bases, with 12 bases left between them. CDR3 sequence: CASSERGRGQPQHF. The CDR3 coding sequence is TGTGCCAGCAGTGAAAGGGGTCGCGGGCAGCCCCAGCATTTT.

This chain links TRBV19 with TRBJ2-2; perhaps TRBD1 as D (6 bases). Germline CDR1 is LNHDA and CDR2 is SQIVND (reference sequence). V was shortened by 6 bases and J by 0 bases, with 14 bases between the two germline ends. The CDR3 loop spans 16 amino acids. The CDR3 spells CASRYDRQANTGELFF. CDR3 in DNA: TGTGCCAGTAGATACGACCGACAGGCGAACACCGGGGAGCTGTTTTTT. The full variable domain, completed using reference TRBV19 and TRBJ2-2, is DGGITQSPKYLFRKEGQNVTLSCEQNLNHDAMYWYRQDPGQGLRLIYYSQIVNDFQKGDIAEGYSVSREKKESFPLTVTSAQKNPTAFYLCASRYDRQANTGELFFGEGSRLTVL.

The CDR3 sequence is CASSYDPLVGYTF. CDR3 sequence (DNA): TGTGCCAGTAGTTACGACCCTCTTGTTGGCTACACCTTC. V gene TRBV19 combines with J gene TRBJ1-2; D remains unclear. Germline V gives CDR1 LNHDA, CDR2 SQIVND (reference sequence). V was clipped by 5 bases and J by 7 bases, with 14 bases between them. The CDR3 is 13 amino acids.

The chain has TRBV21-1 and TRBJ1-1. TRBV21-1 is designated a pseudogene. CDR3 length equals 14 residues. In nucleotides, the CDR3 is TGTGCCAGCAGCTCCCAAGCGATGAACACTGAAGCTTTCTTT. Translation gives CASSSQAMNTEAFF.

The chain couples TRBV7-9 to TRBJ2-7; D tentatively reads TRBD1 or TRBD2 (5 bases each). The germline CDR1 and CDR2 sequences are SEHNR and FQNEAQ (reference sequence). The CDR3 runs 16 residues. V gave up 4 bases and J gave up 3 bases, with 19 bases separating them. CDR3 nucleotide sequence: TGTGCCAGCAGCTCTGGGACCCGAACTCTAGGCTACGAGCAGTACTTC. As protein: CASSSGTRTLGYEQYF.

This chain joins TRBV3-1 (or the pseudogene TRBV3-2) and TRBJ2-2; D is undetermined. Per the germline V gene, CDR1 is LGHDT and CDR2 is YNNKEL (reference sequence). This CDR3 is 10 amino acids long. V lost 8 bases and J lost 6, with 4 bases in between. This CDR3 is CASSAGELFF. The CDR3 DNA is TGTGCCAGCTCCGCCGGGGAGCTGTTTTTT.

This clone was seen only a few times. The rearrangement links TRBV4-2 to TRBJ2-7, with 11 bases fitting TRBD1. The CDR3 is 16 amino acids. From germline, CDR1 is LGHNA and CDR2 YNFKEQ. V was clipped by 4 bases and J by 0 bases; unmatched bases: 5. CDR3 sequence (DNA): TGTGCCAGCAGCCGGGGACAGGGGGATAGCTCCTACGAGCAGTACTTC. Its protein product is CASSRGQGDSSYEQYF.

The V and J genes are TRBV5-1 and TRBJ2-1; D remains unclear. The CDR3 length is 13 residues. The V gene lost 4 bases and the J gene lost 8 bases, with 13 bases spanning the gap. The V gene's germline CDR1 is SGHRS and CDR2 YFSETQ. The CDR3 sequence: CASSLQGPDEQFF. CDR3 in DNA: TGCGCCAGCAGCCTACAAGGCCCTGATGAGCAGTTCTTC.

The chain recombines TRBV6-5 with TRBJ2-1; D possibly corresponds to TRBD2 (5 bases). V was clipped by 7 bases and J by 5 bases, with 18 bases between them. CDR3 size: 15 residues. The germline V gene encodes CDR1 MNHEY and CDR2 SVGAGI. CDR3 protein: CASTYLSEGHNEQFF. The DNA of the CDR3 is TGTGCCAGCACCTACCTTAGCGAAGGGCACAATGAGCAGTTCTTC.

Comment on this clone: This CDR3 is also generated by other DNA sequences in the sample. The chain employs TRBV5-1 and TRBJ2-2; D may be TRBD2 (5 bases). The germline gives CDR1 SGHRS, CDR2 YFSETQ. Trimming took off 0 bases at V and 5 bases at J, with 5 bases between the two ends. This CDR3 has 13 amino acids. The CDR3 sequence: CASSLGGTGELFF. The DNA for the CDR3 is TGCGCCAGCAGCTTGGGCGGGACCGGGGAGCTGTTTTTT.

The chain uses TRBV28 and TRBJ1-3; D gene uncertain. Germline V lookup: CDR1 MDHEN, CDR2 SYDVKM. The V end was cut by 2 bases, the J end by 3 bases, with 11 bases between. The CDR3 consists of 15 residues. CDR3 loop: CASSLQSAGGNTIYF. DNA of the CDR3: TGTGCCAGCAGTTTACAGAGCGCAGGTGGAAACACCATATATTTT.

In its sample, this clone was seen once. This chain uses TRBV18 with TRBJ2-5; D remains unclear. The CDR3 length is 12 residues. Trimming stripped 1 base from V and 5 bases from J, with 5 bases between. Germline CDR1 KGHSH, CDR2 LQKENI. The CDR3 DNA sequence: TGTGCCAGCTCACCACAGGGTGAGACCCAGTACTTC. Translating it yields CASSPQGETQYF.

This CDR3 is CPPRGGGVTGELFF. The CDR3 region has the DNA TGCCCCCCCCGCGGCGGGGGGGTCACCGGGGAGCTGTTTTTT. J is TRBJ2-2 and V is TRBV5-1, with 9 positions matching TRBD2. There are 14 residues in the CDR3. Germline values: CDR1 SGHRS, CDR2 YFSETQ.

V gene TRBV13 combines with J gene TRBJ1-4, with 7 bases aligning to TRBD1. The germline CDR1 and CDR2 sequences are PRHDT and FYEKMQ (reference sequence). The ends lost 5 bases at V and 8 bases at J; junction bases unmatched: 8. The CDR3 is 14 residues long. CDR3 region: CASSIQGLREKLFF. The DNA for the CDR3 is TGTGCCAGCAGCATACAGGGGTTGCGGGAAAAACTGTTTTTT.